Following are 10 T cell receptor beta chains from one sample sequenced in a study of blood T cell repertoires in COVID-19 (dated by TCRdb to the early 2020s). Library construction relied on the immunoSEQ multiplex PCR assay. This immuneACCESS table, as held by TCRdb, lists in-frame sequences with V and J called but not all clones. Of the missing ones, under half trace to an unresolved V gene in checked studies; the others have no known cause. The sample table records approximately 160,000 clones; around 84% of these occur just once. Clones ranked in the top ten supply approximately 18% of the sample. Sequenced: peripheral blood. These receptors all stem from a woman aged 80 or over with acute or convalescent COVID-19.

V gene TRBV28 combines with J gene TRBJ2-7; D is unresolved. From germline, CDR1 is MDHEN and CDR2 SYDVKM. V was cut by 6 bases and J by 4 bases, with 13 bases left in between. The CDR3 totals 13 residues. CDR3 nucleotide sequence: TGTGCCAGCAGCCCGATAAACATTTACGAGCAGTACTTC. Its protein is CASSPINIYEQYF.

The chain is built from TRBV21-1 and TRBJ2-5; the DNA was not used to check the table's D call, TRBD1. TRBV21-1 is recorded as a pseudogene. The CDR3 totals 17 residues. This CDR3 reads CASSKRGSWRDQETQYF. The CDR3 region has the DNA TGTGCCAGCAGCAAAAGGGGGAGTTGGCGGGACCAAGAGACCCAGTACTTC.

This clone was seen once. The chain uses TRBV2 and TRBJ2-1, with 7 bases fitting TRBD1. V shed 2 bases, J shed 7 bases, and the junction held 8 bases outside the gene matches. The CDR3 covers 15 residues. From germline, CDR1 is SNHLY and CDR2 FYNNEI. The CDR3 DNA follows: TGTGCCAGCAGTGAAACCCCGGGACAGAGAAATGAGCAGTTCTTC. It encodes CASSETPGQRNEQFF.

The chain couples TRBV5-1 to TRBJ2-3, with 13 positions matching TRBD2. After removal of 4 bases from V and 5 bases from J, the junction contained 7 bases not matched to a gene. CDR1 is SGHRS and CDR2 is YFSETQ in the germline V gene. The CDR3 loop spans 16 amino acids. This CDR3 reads CASSPTWTSGGDTQYF. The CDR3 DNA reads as TGCGCCAGCAGCCCGACGTGGACTAGCGGGGGAGATACGCAGTATTTT.

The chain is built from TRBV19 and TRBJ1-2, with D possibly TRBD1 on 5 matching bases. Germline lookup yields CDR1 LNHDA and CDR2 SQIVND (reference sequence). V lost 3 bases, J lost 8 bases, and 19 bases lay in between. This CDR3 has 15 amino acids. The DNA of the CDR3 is TGTGCCAGTAGTATTACAGGAAGGGTACTGACCGGCTACACCTTC. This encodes CASSITGRVLTGYTF.

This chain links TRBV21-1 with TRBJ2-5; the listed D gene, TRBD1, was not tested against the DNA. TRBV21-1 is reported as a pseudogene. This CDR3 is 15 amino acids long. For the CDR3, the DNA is TGTGCCAGCAGCTCCCGTCTAACAGGGTCGGAGACCCAGTACTTC. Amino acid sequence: CASSSRLTGSETQYF.

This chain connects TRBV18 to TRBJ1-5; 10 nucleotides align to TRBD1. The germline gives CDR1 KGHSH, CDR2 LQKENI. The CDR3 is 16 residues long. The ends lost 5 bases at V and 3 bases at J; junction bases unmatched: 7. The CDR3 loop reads CASSSQTGGSNQPQHF. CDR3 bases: TGTGCCAGCTCATCCCAGACAGGGGGCTCCAATCAGCCCCAGCATTTT.

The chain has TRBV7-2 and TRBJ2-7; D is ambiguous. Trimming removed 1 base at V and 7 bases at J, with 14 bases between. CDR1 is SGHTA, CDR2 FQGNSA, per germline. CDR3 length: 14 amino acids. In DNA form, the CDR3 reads TGTGCCAGCAGCTTAGAACGTTGGCTAGGTGAGCAGTACTTC. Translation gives CASSLERWLGEQYF.

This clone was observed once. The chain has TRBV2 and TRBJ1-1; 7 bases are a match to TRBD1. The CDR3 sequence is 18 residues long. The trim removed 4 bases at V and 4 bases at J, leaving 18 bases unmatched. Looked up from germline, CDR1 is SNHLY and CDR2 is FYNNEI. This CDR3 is CASSVILTGSPESTEAFF. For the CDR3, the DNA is TGTGCCAGCAGTGTGATATTGACAGGGTCGCCTGAGAGCACTGAAGCTTTCTTT. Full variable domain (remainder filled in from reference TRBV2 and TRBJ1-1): EPEVTQTPSHQVTQMGQEVILRCVPISNHLYFYWYRQILGQKVEFLVSFYNNEISEKSEIFDDQFSVERPDGSNFTLKIRSTKLEDSAMYFCASSVILTGSPESTEAFFGQGTRLTVV.

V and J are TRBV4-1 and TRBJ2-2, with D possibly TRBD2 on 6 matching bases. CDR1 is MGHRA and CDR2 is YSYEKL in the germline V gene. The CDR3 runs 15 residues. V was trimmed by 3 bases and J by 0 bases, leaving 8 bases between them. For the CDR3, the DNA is TGCGCCAGCAGCCAGAGCGGGTCGAACACCGGGGAGCTGTTTTTT. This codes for CASSQSGSNTGELFF.